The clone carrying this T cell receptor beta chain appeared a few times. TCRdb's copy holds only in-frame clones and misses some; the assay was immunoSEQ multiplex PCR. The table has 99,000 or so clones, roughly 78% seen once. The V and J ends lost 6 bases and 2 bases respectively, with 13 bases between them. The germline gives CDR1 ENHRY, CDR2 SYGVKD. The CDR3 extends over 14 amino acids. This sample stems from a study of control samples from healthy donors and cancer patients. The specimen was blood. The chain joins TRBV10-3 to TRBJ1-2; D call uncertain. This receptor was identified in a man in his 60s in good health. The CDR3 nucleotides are TGTGCCATCAGGGTTGACGGAAAGAACTATGGCTACACCTTC. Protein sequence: CAIRVDGKNYGYTF.